This T cell receptor beta chain was captured in a study of cytomegalovirus exposure and HLA in healthy donors. Whole-study findings and limits: Immune exposure information comprised only CMV serostatus. Among the sequence variants, a highly shared cluster was likely an artifact of sequencing. Near-uniform donor sequencing depth was presumed by presence/absence analyses.

In regard to this clone: Its antigen remains unknown.

Vbeta (60) and Jbeta (13) primers were used in the PCR. Assay used: immunoSEQ multiplex PCR; TCRdb lists only in-frame clones, some missing. Found here are about 210,000 clones, approximately 80% of them singletons; the top ten hold roughly a tenth. The V end was cut by 1 base, the J end by 4 bases, with 4 bases between. This CDR3 has 12 amino acids. Per germline, CDR1 KGHSH and CDR2 LQKENI. The chain carries TRBV18 and TRBJ2-5; D is unclear. The clonotype was recovered from a woman between 45 and 60 years old in good health and CMV-seropositive. The source material was PBMCs. The CDR3, as DNA: TGTGCCAGCTCACCACGTCGAGAGACCCAGTACTTC. This sequence encodes CASSPRRETQYF. Complete variable domain (other parts from reference TRBV18 and TRBJ2-5): NAGVMQNPRHLVRRRGQEARLRCSPMKGHSHVYWYRQLPEEGLKFMVYLQKENIIDESGMPKERFSAEFPKEGPSILRIQQVVRGDSAAYFCASSPRRETQYFGPGTRLLVL.